These 29 T cell receptor beta chains were all obtained from the same sample, sequenced in a study of long-term antiretroviral therapy in people with HIV. It was version v3.0 of the immunoSEQ assay that was run at survey level. Sequencing used immunoSEQ multiplex PCR; TCRdb keeps in-frame clones, though not all of them. The repertoire holds 32,000 or so clones, approximately 90% seen once, with roughly 8.6% in the top ten. The sequenced sample was unsorted PBMCs, obtained 3.2 years before starting antiretroviral therapy. The source is a man aged 50 or older with HIV.

This clone was recorded once. This chain connects TRBV15 to TRBJ2-6; D call uncertain. The germline V gene encodes CDR1 LNHNV and CDR2 YYDKDF (reference sequence). The CDR3 is 18 amino acids. The V gene lost 0 bases and the J gene lost 4 bases, with 16 bases spanning the gap. DNA of the CDR3: TGTGCCACCAGCAGAGAGGGGTTGGGGAATTCCGGGGCCAACGTCCTGACTTTC. This sequence encodes CATSREGLGNSGANVLTF. Using reference TRBV15 and TRBJ2-6 for the parts outside the CDR3, the full variable domain is DAMVIQNPRYQVTQFGKPVTLSCSQTLNHNVMYWYQQKSSQAPKLLFHYYDKDFNNEADTPDNFQSRRPNTSFCFLDIRSPGLGDTAMYLCATSREGLGNSGANVLTFGAGSRLTVL.

The chain joins TRBV18 to TRBJ1-5; D uncertain. With 6 bases removed from V and 2 bases from J, the gap between germline ends came to 17 bases. Looked up from germline, CDR1 is KGHSH and CDR2 is LQKENI. CDR3 length: 16 amino acids. As DNA, the CDR3 is TGTGCCAGCTCGCAAGACCGTAGGTTTGGCAATCAGCCCCAGCATTTT. Its translation: CASSQDRRFGNQPQHF.

This clone appeared a few times. The rearrangement joins TRBV15 to TRBJ2-5, with 10 bases aligning to TRBD1. This CDR3 is 15 amino acids long. V shed 5 bases and J 4 bases; nucleotides not matched to a gene: 7. Germline assignment: CDR1 LNHNV and CDR2 YYDKDF (reference sequence). The CDR3 here is CATSPVTGGGETQYF. Written as DNA, the CDR3 is TGTGCCACCAGCCCCGTGACAGGGGGCGGAGAGACCCAGTACTTC. The full variable domain, rest sourced from reference TRBV15 and TRBJ2-5, is DAMVIQNPRYQVTQFGKPVTLSCSQTLNHNVMYWYQQKSSQAPKLLFHYYDKDFNNEADTPDNFQSRRPNTSFCFLDIRSPGLGDTAMYLCATSPVTGGGETQYFGPGTRLLVL.

The V call is TRBV7-3, the J call TRBJ2-7; D possibly corresponds to TRBD2 (5 bases). The CDR3 contains 12 residues. V shed 1 base and J shed 7 bases, with 8 bases lying between them. The germline CDR1 and CDR2 sequences are SGHTA and FQGTGA. The CDR3 region has the DNA TGTGCCAGCAGCTTAAATAGAGGGGAGCAGTACTTC. Translated, it gives CASSLNRGEQYF.

There are a few counts of this clone. J is TRBJ1-1 and V is TRBV15, with D uncertain. There are 11 residues in the CDR3. Germline V CDR1 and CDR2: LNHNV, YYDKDF (reference sequence). Trimming left V 6 bases short and J 6 bases short, with 8 bases between. The CDR3 protein is CATRFGPEAFF. CDR3 DNA sequence: TGTGCCACCAGGTTCGGGCCTGAAGCTTTCTTT. Full variable domain (remainder filled in from reference TRBV15 and TRBJ1-1): DAMVIQNPRYQVTQFGKPVTLSCSQTLNHNVMYWYQQKSSQAPKLLFHYYDKDFNNEADTPDNFQSRRPNTSFCFLDIRSPGLGDTAMYLCATRFGPEAFFGQGTRLTVV.

This clone was recorded only once. The chain joins TRBV6-5 to TRBJ2-7; TRBD1 aligns across 11 bases. The CDR3 length is 14 residues. V lost 6 bases to trimming and J lost 6 bases; unmatched junction nucleotides: 7. Germline lookup yields CDR1 MNHEY and CDR2 SVGAGI. The CDR3 spells CASRAGQGGVEQYF. The DNA for the CDR3 is TGTGCCAGCAGGGCGGGACAGGGGGGGGTCGAGCAGTACTTC.

The J gene is TRBJ1-6, the V gene TRBV4-3, with 7 bases lining up with TRBD1. In germline, CDR1 is LGHNA, CDR2 YSLEER. V was pared by 3 bases and J by 10 bases, with 12 bases of the junction left unmatched. This CDR3 spans 16 amino acids. Here the CDR3 reads CASSQDRQGSWSPLHF. The CDR3 DNA is TGCGCCAGCAGCCAGGACAGACAGGGCTCTTGGTCACCCCTCCACTTT.

The chain combines TRBV30 with TRBJ1-1, with D hard to call. The V and J ends lost 4 bases and 1 base respectively, with 19 bases between them. The CDR3 runs 16 residues. Germline V gene lookup returns CDR1 GTSNPN and CDR2 SVGIG (reference sequence). CDR3 loop: CAWNGRVWQPNTEAFF. The CDR3 DNA sequence: TGTGCCTGGAATGGCCGAGTGTGGCAGCCGAACACTGAAGCTTTCTTT.

The chain links TRBV5-4 to TRBJ2-3, with 15 nucleotides matching TRBD2. Trimming took 3 bases from V and 4 from J; bases not matched to a gene: 3. This CDR3 region has 16 residues. CDR1 and CDR2 (germline): SGHNT, YYREEE (reference sequence). CDR3 amino acids: CASSSGLAGGADTQYF. In nucleotides, the CDR3 is TGTGCCAGCAGCTCGGGACTAGCGGGAGGCGCAGATACGCAGTATTTT.

The genes are TRBV5-6 and TRBJ2-1, with a possible D match to TRBD2 (6 bases). Trimming took off 5 bases at V and 3 bases at J, with 18 bases between the two ends. Germline loops: CDR1 SGHDT, CDR2 YYEEEE. The CDR3 has 16 residues. The CDR3 loop reads CASRSPRGVVYNEQFF. The CDR3 region has the DNA TGTGCCAGCAGAAGTCCTCGCGGGGTGGTCTACAATGAGCAGTTCTTC.

This clone has a single count. The gene calls are TRBV5-1 and TRBJ1-1; TRBD1 agrees at 10 bases. This CDR3 is built from 12 residues. Germline loops: CDR1 SGHRS, CDR2 YFSETQ. The V and J ends lost 4 bases and 8 bases, in that order; junction bases with no gene match: 2. The CDR3 sequence is CASSPGQGEAFF. The CDR3 nucleotides read TGCGCCAGCAGCCCGGGACAGGGGGAAGCTTTCTTT.

The chain couples TRBV11-2 to TRBJ2-5; 13 nucleotides match TRBD2. The germline CDR1 and CDR2 sequences are SGHAT and FQNNGV. The CDR3 is 15 residues long. Trimming removed 5 bases from V and 5 bases from J; junction bases left unmatched: 5. CDR3 nucleotides: TGTGCCAGCAGCCTCGGACTAGCGGGAGTTGAGACCCAGTACTTC. Amino acids: CASSLGLAGVETQYF.

The chain employs TRBV6-6 and TRBJ1-2; D unclear. Between the trimmed V and J ends, which lost 6 bases and 8 bases, there was a span of 13 bases. From germline, CDR1 is MNHNY and CDR2 SVGAGI (reference sequence). The CDR3 runs to 12 residues. CDR3: CASSPDARGYTF. DNA for the CDR3: TGTGCCAGCAGCCCGGACGCGCGGGGCTACACCTTC.

This chain connects TRBV10-1 to TRBJ1-3; TRBD1 agrees at 9 bases. The CDR3 runs to 14 residues. Trimming at V came to 6 bases and at J to 8 bases, leaving 8 bases not matched to a gene. Germline V gene data show CDR1 as WNHNN and CDR2 as SYGVQD (reference sequence). CDR3 loop: CASSRDREYHTIYF. The CDR3 DNA follows: TGCGCCAGCAGCCGGGACAGGGAGTACCACACCATATATTTT.

V gene TRBV19 combines with J gene TRBJ2-2; D gene ambiguous. Germline V gives CDR1 LNHDA, CDR2 SQIVND (reference sequence). CDR3 length equals 13 residues. The V and J ends lost 7 bases and 5 bases respectively, with 11 bases between them. CDR3 amino acids: CASNSRRTGELFF. The CDR3 coding sequence is TGTGCCAGTAACTCCAGAAGAACCGGGGAGCTGTTTTTT.

This chain connects TRBV2 to TRBJ2-3; 11 bases match TRBD2. This CDR3 is 15 amino acids long. In germline, CDR1 is SNHLY, CDR2 FYNNEI. The junction had 6 bases not matched to a gene; V was cut back by 7 bases and J by 3 bases. As DNA, the CDR3 is TGTGCCAGCACCTCACTAGCGGGAGTTACAGATACGCAGTATTTT. Translating gives CASTSLAGVTDTQYF.

The genes are TRBV6-6 and TRBJ2-3; 9 bases are shared with TRBD1. Germline-derived CDR1 and CDR2 are MNHNY and SVGAGI (reference sequence). V lost 0 bases and J lost 5; bases outside the gene matches: 6. There are 16 residues in the CDR3. In DNA, the CDR3 is TGTGCCAGCAGTTACTCGACAGGGGGGATTATAGATACGCAGTATTTT. It is translated as CASSYSTGGIIDTQYF.

In its sample, this clone was seen once. V is TRBV9 and J is TRBJ2-5, with TRBD2 identical over 11 bases. Germline V gene data show CDR1 as SGDLS and CDR2 as YYNGEE. V lost 3 bases to trimming and J lost 5 bases; unmatched junction nucleotides: 6. This CDR3 contains 15 residues. The CDR3 region is CASSGVAGGLETQYF. In DNA, the CDR3 is TGTGCCAGCAGCGGAGTAGCGGGGGGGCTGGAGACCCAGTACTTC. Combining the CDR3 with reference TRBV9 and TRBJ2-5 gives the whole variable domain DSGVTQTPKHLITATGQRVTLRCSPRSGDLSVYWYQQSLDQGLQFLIQYYNGEERAKGNILERFSAQQFPDLHSELNLSSLELGDSALYFCASSGVAGGLETQYFGPGTRLLVL.

The chain uses TRBV25-1 and TRBJ2-1; no clear D. Germline V CDR1 and CDR2: MGHDK, SYGVNS. The CDR3 covers 12 residues. V was cut by 9 bases and J by 4 bases, with 10 bases left in between. The DNA of the CDR3 is TGTGCCAGTAATTGGGGTTACAATGAGCAGTTCTTC. Its protein is CASNWGYNEQFF.

The chain couples TRBV4-1 to TRBJ1-4; D gene unclear. The germline gives CDR1 MGHRA, CDR2 YSYEKL. Trimming cost V 3 bases and J 5 bases, with 19 bases left between them. The CDR3 extends over 17 amino acids. The CDR3 sequence is CASSHLLRTTKNEKLFF. The CDR3 nucleotides read TGCGCCAGCAGCCATCTGCTAAGGACTACTAAGAATGAAAAACTGTTTTTT.

The chain uses TRBV7-6 and TRBJ2-6; no clear D gene. The CDR3 has 15 amino acids. Germline V gives CDR1 SGHVS, CDR2 FNYEAQ. V dropped 6 bases and J dropped 1 base, with 10 bases sitting between them. The CDR3 loop reads CASSNRVSGANVLTF. In DNA form, the CDR3 reads TGTGCCAGCAGTAATAGGGTGTCTGGGGCCAACGTCCTGACTTTC.

The gene calls are TRBV5-5 and TRBJ1-3; D ambiguous. CDR1 and CDR2 (germline): SGHKS, YYEKEE (reference sequence). The CDR3 runs 14 residues. Trimming removed 2 bases at V and 2 bases at J, with 8 bases between. For the CDR3, the DNA is TGTGCCAGCAGCTTCGTAGGGCCTGGAAACACCATATATTTT. As protein: CASSFVGPGNTIYF.

This rearrangement joins TRBV30 to TRBJ2-7; possible D gene TRBD2, 5 bases. Germline CDR1 is GTSNPN and CDR2 is SVGIG (reference sequence). Trimming pared 5 bases from V and 3 bases from J, leaving 11 bases between. The CDR3 totals 12 residues. The CDR3 sequence: CAWARDYYEQYF. CDR3 DNA: TGTGCCTGGGCCCGAGACTACTACGAGCAGTACTTC.

The chain combines TRBV5-1 with TRBJ2-2, with TRBD1 matching over 9 bases. Germline CDR1 is SGHRS and CDR2 is YFSETQ. Trimming removed 2 bases from V and 4 bases from J; junction bases left unmatched: 9. The length of the CDR3 is 17 residues. The DNA for the CDR3 is TGCGCCAGCAGCTTAAGCACAGGGGGCGCGGGCACCGGGGAGCTGTTTTTT. Protein: CASSLSTGGAGTGELFF. Using reference TRBV5-1 and TRBJ2-2 for the parts outside the CDR3, the full variable domain is KAGVTQTPRYLIKTRGQQVTLSCSPISGHRSVSWYQQTPGQGLQFLFEYFSETQRNKGNFPGRFSGRQFSNSRSEMNVSTLELGDSALYLCASSLSTGGAGTGELFFGEGSRLTVL.

This chain joins TRBV7-2 and TRBJ1-2, with 7 bases fitting TRBD1. CDR3 length: 13 residues. The trim removed 5 bases at V and 5 bases at J, leaving 5 bases unmatched. Per germline, CDR1 SGHTA and CDR2 FQGNSA. This CDR3 reads CASSPQTGYGYTF. CDR3 in DNA: TGTGCCAGCAGCCCCCAGACAGGGTATGGCTACACCTTC. The variable domain in full, with the rest retrieved from reference TRBV7-2 and TRBJ1-2, is GAGVSQSPSNKVTEKGKDVELRCDPISGHTALYWYRQSLGQGLEFLIYFQGNSAPDKSGLPSDRFSAERTGGSVSTLTIQRTQQEDSAVYLCASSPQTGYGYTFGSGTRLTVV.

V usage is TRBV2 and J usage is TRBJ2-7; tentative D call: TRBD1 (6 bases). Germline CDR1 and CDR2: SNHLY and FYNNEI. V lost 3 bases and J 2 bases, leaving 14 bases between the germline ends. This CDR3 spans 15 amino acids. As DNA, the CDR3 is TGTGCCAGCAGTGAGATCACGGACAGCGCCTACGAGCAGTACTTC. It encodes CASSEITDSAYEQYF.

The chain joins TRBV7-2 to TRBJ1-5, with D hard to call. V lost 1 base to trimming and J lost 2 bases, with 9 bases between them. CDR1 and CDR2 (germline): SGHTA, FQGNSA. This CDR3 region has 15 residues. The CDR3 bases are TGTGCCAGCAGCTTAGATGTAGGGCGCAATCAGCCCCAGCATTTT. Its translation is CASSLDVGRNQPQHF. Full variable domain (missing parts from reference TRBV7-2 and TRBJ1-5): GAGVSQSPSNKVTEKGKDVELRCDPISGHTALYWYRQSLGQGLEFLIYFQGNSAPDKSGLPSDRFSAERTGGSVSTLTIQRTQQEDSAVYLCASSLDVGRNQPQHFGDGTRLSIL.

The chain employs TRBV19 and TRBJ2-3, with TRBD1 matching over 7 bases. The CDR3 is 17 residues long. Germline V CDR1 and CDR2: LNHDA, SQIVND (reference sequence). The V and J ends lost 3 bases and 4 bases, in that order; junction bases with no gene match: 13. For the CDR3, the DNA is TGTGCCAGTAGTATTGAGGGCCACACAGGGGTCCCAGATACGCAGTATTTT. This codes for CASSIEGHTGVPDTQYF.

This CDR3 is CASSEAGAYQPQHF. The CDR3 DNA reads as TGTGCCAGCAGTGAAGCAGGGGCTTATCAGCCCCAGCATTTT. This chain uses TRBV6-1 with TRBJ1-5, with D possibly being TRBD1 (5 bases). The CDR3 loop spans 14 amino acids. Trimming removed 0 bases from V and 5 bases from J, with 8 bases in between. Germline CDR1 is MNHNS and CDR2 is SASEGT.